This TCR beta chain was observed in a study of T cell clonality in common variable immunodeficiency. Overall study findings and caveats: Fewer deletions and N-nucleotide insertions were reportedly seen in common variable immunodeficiency TCR beta sequences. Compared with healthy controls, CVID subjects showed increased TCRbeta clonality, mostly in about a third. The cause of increased CVID clonality remains unclear without subpopulation sequencing.

Concerning this clone itself: Its antigen is undetermined. Sequencing ends 3 residues short of the CDR3 end; the germline J gene provides the rest.

The CDR3 is made up of 14 amino acids. Germline V gene lookup returns CDR1 SGHTA and CDR2 FQGTGA. Sequencing input was equivalent genomic DNA from CVID and controls. TCRdb keeps only in-frame clones here, not all; method: immunoSEQ multiplex PCR. The sample lists around 30,000 clones, none appearing once, the ten largest making up more than 3%. V is TRBV7-3 and J is TRBJ2-4, with TRBD2 as a possible D gene (6 bases). The TCR sequence derives from a person aged 18 to 70 in good health. Sequencing was carried out using peripheral blood mononuclear cells. CDR3 bases read: TGTGCCAGCAGCTTAACGGCAGCGGGCGATGGT. Translation: CASSLTAAGDG. The full CDR3 protein is CASSLTAAGDGQYF.